Shown below are 25 T cell receptor beta chains from a single sample sequenced in a study of CD8 T cells in ankylosing spondylitis. TCRdb reanalysed the 5' RACE reads using MiXCR and keeps one entry per CDR3 protein. This sample has just over 300,000 distinct CDR3 sequences, with around 20% found just once. The sample taken for sequencing was blood, either unsorted or a sorted T cell fraction (not recorded which). These receptors were taken from a female donor with ankylosing spondylitis or in good health (not recorded which).

The rearrangement joins TRBV6-2 or TRBV6-3 to TRBJ2-7; D is unresolved. The length of the CDR3 is 11 residues. The ends were cut back, 6 bases at V and 6 bases at J, with 9 bases in the middle. CDR1 is MNHEY, CDR2 SVGEGT, per germline. The CDR3 sequence: CASRYNSEQYF. DNA of the CDR3: TGTGCCAGCAGATACAACTCCGAGCAGTACTTC.

V gene TRBV20-1 combines with J gene TRBJ2-3; 9 nucleotides agree with TRBD2. CDR3 size: 17 residues. Germline lookup yields CDR1 DFQATT and CDR2 SNEGSKA (reference sequence). J lost 2 bases, V lost 3 bases, and 12 bases had no gene match. The CDR3 sequence: CSASPPVAGAITDTQYF. CDR3 bases: TGCAGTGCTAGCCCGCCCGTAGCGGGAGCGATCACAGATACGCAGTATTTT.

The genes are TRBV10-1 and TRBJ1-5; TRBD1 matches 7 bases. The CDR3 contains 20 residues. Germline V gene sequence: CDR1 WNHNN, CDR2 SYGVQD (reference sequence). Trimming removed 8 bases from V and 2 bases from J; junction bases left unmatched: 24. Written as DNA, the CDR3 is TGCGCCAGCTGGGAGGAGGGGGCAAGGGATGGGGTAATCGGCAATCAGCCCCAGCATTTT. It codes for CASWEEGARDGVIGNQPQHF.

This chain links TRBV6-1 with TRBJ2-7; D is undetermined. Germline lookup yields CDR1 MNHNS and CDR2 SASEGT. The CDR3 is made up of 15 amino acids. Trimming cost V 10 bases and J 3 bases, with 22 bases left between them. CDR3 sequence: CATTRPQGKSYEQYF. The CDR3 DNA is TGTGCCACCACGAGGCCCCAAGGGAAAAGCTACGAGCAGTACTTC.

The chain couples TRBV30 to TRBJ1-5; TRBD1 aligns across 8 bases. With V trimmed by 0 bases and J by 1 base, 8 bases remained unmatched. CDR1 and CDR2 from the germline V gene are GTSNPN and SVGIG (reference sequence). The CDR3 runs 17 residues. The CDR3 DNA follows: TGTGCCTGGAGTGTACGCCAGGGGGCTATGAGCAATCAGCCCCAGCATTTT. It specifies CAWSVRQGAMSNQPQHF. The full variable domain, completed using reference TRBV30 and TRBJ1-5, is SQTIHQWPATLVQPVGSPLSLECTVEGTSNPNLYWYRQAAGRGLQLLFYSVGIGQISSEVPQNLSASRPQDRQFILSSKKLLLSDSGFYLCAWSVRQGAMSNQPQHFGDGTRLSIL.

This clonotype came up many times. CDR3 region: CASSQADLRDFTEAFF. In DNA, the CDR3 is TGTGCCAGCAGCCAAGCGGACTTGAGGGACTTCACTGAAGCTTTCTTT. The rearrangement joins TRBV4-2 to TRBJ1-1; weak D call: TRBD1 (5 bases). V was cut by 1 base and J by 4 bases, with 16 bases left in between. The germline V gene has CDR1 LGHNA and CDR2 YNFKEQ. The CDR3 consists of 16 residues.

The CDR3 DNA reads as TGTGCCAGCAGACCGTCCCGGAACACTGAAGCTTTCTTT. Translation gives CASRPSRNTEAFF. The chain employs TRBV25-1 and TRBJ1-1; no reliable D call. Germline V gene data show CDR1 as MGHDK and CDR2 as SYGVNS. CDR3 length: 13 residues. V was clipped by 6 bases and J by 1 base, with 9 bases between them.

This chain connects TRBV27 to TRBJ2-2; no clear D. There are 13 residues in the CDR3. Per germline, CDR1 MNHEY and CDR2 SMNVEV (reference sequence). V shed 3 bases and J shed 5 bases, with 7 bases lying between them. This CDR3 is CASSFSGTGELFF. CDR3 coding DNA: TGTGCCAGCAGTTTTAGTGGGACCGGGGAGCTGTTTTTT.

J is TRBJ2-1 and V is TRBV5-6; 11 bases are shared with TRBD2. The CDR3 is 15 residues long. After removal of 2 bases from V and 2 bases from J, the junction contained 0 bases not matched to a gene. Germline loops: CDR1 SGHDT, CDR2 YYEEEE. CDR3 sequence (DNA): TGTGCCAGCAGCTTTAGCGGGAGGGCCTACAATGAGCAGTTCTTC. Its translation: CASSFSGRAYNEQFF.

This clonotype was found many times. The chain combines TRBV29-1 with TRBJ1-1; D ambiguous. The CDR3 consists of 13 residues. CDR1 and CDR2 (germline): SQVTM, ANQGSEA. V was pared by 6 bases and J by 0 bases, with 11 bases between. In DNA, the CDR3 is TGCAGCGTCTTTCGAAGACTGAACACTGAAGCTTTCTTT. It codes for CSVFRRLNTEAFF.

The chain uses TRBV10-3 and TRBJ1-1, with a weak D call TRBD1 (5 bases). Germline CDR1 ENHRY, CDR2 SYGVKD. This CDR3 is 14 amino acids long. Deletions cut 6 bases from V and 0 bases from J, with 11 bases between. CDR3 residues: CAIRRGLMNTEAFF. CDR3 in DNA: TGTGCCATCAGGAGGGGACTCATGAACACTGAAGCTTTCTTT.

There are a few counts of this clonotype. V and J are TRBV6-2 or TRBV6-3 and TRBJ2-7, with D possibly being TRBD1 (6 bases). The V gene's germline CDR1 is MNHEY and CDR2 SVGEGT. Trimming cost V 4 bases and J 3 bases, with 16 bases left between them. The CDR3 loop spans 15 amino acids. DNA of the CDR3: TGTGCCAGCAGTTTTAGAGGACAGTTGAACTACGAGCAGTACTTC. This translates into CASSFRGQLNYEQYF.

This rearrangement joins TRBV12-3 or TRBV12-4 to TRBJ1-4, with a possible D match to TRBD1 (5 bases). V was trimmed by 6 bases and J by 0 bases, leaving 8 bases between them. This CDR3 contains 14 residues. This CDR3 reads CASSRQTTNEKLFF. The CDR3 nucleotides read TGTGCCAGCAGCAGACAGACAACTAATGAAAAACTGTTTTTT.

This clonotype has only a few counts. The rearrangement joins TRBV12-3 or TRBV12-4 to TRBJ2-3; 8 nucleotides align to TRBD2. Trimming removed 2 bases from V and 7 bases from J; junction bases left unmatched: 8. The CDR3 contains 15 residues. The CDR3 protein is CASSLPGRALHTQYF. The CDR3 region has the DNA TGTGCCAGCAGTTTACCCGGGAGGGCCCTCCATACGCAGTATTTT.

This clonotype showed up many times. The chain couples TRBV20-1 to TRBJ1-5; D is possibly TRBD1 (6 bases). The CDR3 is made up of 15 amino acids. V was clipped by 3 bases and J by 2 bases, with 14 bases between them. The V gene's germline CDR1 is DFQATT and CDR2 SNEGSKA (reference sequence). In nucleotides, the CDR3 is TGCAGTGCTAGTATCGCGACAGGACGCAATCAGCCCCAGCATTTT. Encoded protein: CSASIATGRNQPQHF.

This clonotype occurred a few times. The J gene is TRBJ2-4, the V gene TRBV20-1; the D gene could be TRBD1 or TRBD2 (5 bases each). With 6 bases removed from V and 8 bases from J, the gap between germline ends came to 17 bases. The length of the CDR3 is 13 residues. Germline-derived CDR1 and CDR2 are DFQATT and SNEGSKA (reference sequence). CDR3 DNA sequence: TGCAGTGCCCGAGCTGGGGGAAAAGACATTCAGTACTTC. This encodes CSARAGGKDIQYF.

With respect to this clonotype: The junction differs from germline at one of its ends, possibly a read error. The chain employs TRBV3-1 and TRBJ2-6; no reliable D call. Germline lookup yields CDR1 LGHDT and CDR2 YNNKEL (reference sequence). This CDR3 region has 13 residues. This CDR3 is CASSQLGPNVLTF. The CDR3 DNA follows: TGTGCCAGCAGCCAACTTGGGCCCAACGTCCTGACTTTC.

The table lists this clonotype with many counts. This chain links TRBV5-1 with TRBJ2-7, with 9 bases identical to TRBD1. Trimming cost V 0 bases and J 2 bases; bases outside gene matches: 0. The CDR3 is 14 residues long. Germline loops: CDR1 SGHRS, CDR2 YFSETQ. This CDR3 is CASSLGTGAYEQYF. CDR3 coding DNA: TGCGCCAGCAGCTTGGGGACAGGGGCCTACGAGCAGTACTTC.

This clonotype has a handful of counts. V gene TRBV5-1 combines with J gene TRBJ2-3; D is ambiguous. CDR1 and CDR2 from the germline V gene are SGHRS and YFSETQ. V was pared by 0 bases and J by 2 bases, with 10 bases between. The CDR3 loop spans 15 amino acids. The CDR3 loop is CASSLGFISTDTQYF. The CDR3 coding sequence is TGCGCCAGCAGCTTGGGGTTTATCTCCACAGATACGCAGTATTTT.

In its sample, this clonotype was seen a few times. The chain is built from TRBV6-5 and TRBJ2-3; 10 bases agree with TRBD1. The V gene's germline CDR1 is MNHEY and CDR2 SVGAGI. The J segment lost 3 bases and the V segment lost 4 bases, leaving 13 bases of the junction unmatched. The CDR3 is made up of 18 amino acids. Here the CDR3 DNA reads TGTGCCAGCAGTTTCATAAGGGACAGGGGACGTCTAACAGATACGCAGTATTTT. Translating it yields CASSFIRDRGRLTDTQYF.

This clonotype came up many times. The CDR3 protein is CAISENGGEEQFF. The CDR3 DNA sequence: TGTGCCATCAGTGAGAATGGGGGAGAAGAGCAGTTCTTC. This chain links TRBV10-3 with TRBJ2-1; D may be TRBD1 or TRBD2 (5 bases each). This CDR3 region has 13 residues. Germline-derived CDR1 and CDR2 are ENHRY and SYGVKD. The V gene lost 2 bases and the J gene lost 10 bases, with 12 bases spanning the gap.

This rearrangement joins TRBV6-5 to TRBJ2-2; TRBD2 matches 13 bases. CDR1 and CDR2 from the germline V gene are MNHEY and SVGAGI. The CDR3 covers 18 residues. J gave up 7 bases and V 6 bases, and 14 bases lay outside the gene matches. This CDR3 is CASSSTGLAGVGNGELFF. The CDR3 nucleotides read TGTGCCAGCAGCTCTACTGGACTAGCGGGAGTAGGGAACGGGGAGCTGTTTTTT.

This clonotype was counted between two and nine times. The rearrangement uses TRBV6-5 and TRBJ2-7; D is possibly TRBD1 or TRBD2 (5 bases each). V lost 4 bases to trimming and J lost 2 bases, with 15 bases between them. The CDR3 is made up of 15 amino acids. CDR1 and CDR2 from the germline V gene are MNHEY and SVGAGI. The CDR3 reads CASSWGRARAYEQYF. The CDR3 DNA follows: TGTGCCAGCAGTTGGGGACGGGCCCGAGCCTACGAGCAGTACTTC.

The chain carries TRBV28 and TRBJ2-5, with 11 bases that match TRBD2. The CDR3 sequence is 16 residues long. V shed 6 bases and J 2 bases; nucleotides not matched to a gene: 8. CDR1 is MDHEN and CDR2 is SYDVKM in the germline V gene. The CDR3 protein is CASSPSRLAGQETQYF. The CDR3 region has the DNA TGTGCCAGCAGCCCCTCCAGACTAGCGGGGCAAGAGACCCAGTACTTC.

This clonotype was observed a few times. The chain carries TRBV7-9 and TRBJ2-7; TRBD1 or TRBD2 may be the D gene (5 bases each). This CDR3 comprises 16 residues. Germline values: CDR1 SEHNR, CDR2 FQNEAQ (reference sequence). Trimming stripped 5 bases from V and 0 bases from J, with 17 bases between. CDR3 coding DNA: TGTGCCAGCAGCCGGTTCGGGGCACCGGGCTCCTACGAGCAGTACTTC. Its translation: CASSRFGAPGSYEQYF.